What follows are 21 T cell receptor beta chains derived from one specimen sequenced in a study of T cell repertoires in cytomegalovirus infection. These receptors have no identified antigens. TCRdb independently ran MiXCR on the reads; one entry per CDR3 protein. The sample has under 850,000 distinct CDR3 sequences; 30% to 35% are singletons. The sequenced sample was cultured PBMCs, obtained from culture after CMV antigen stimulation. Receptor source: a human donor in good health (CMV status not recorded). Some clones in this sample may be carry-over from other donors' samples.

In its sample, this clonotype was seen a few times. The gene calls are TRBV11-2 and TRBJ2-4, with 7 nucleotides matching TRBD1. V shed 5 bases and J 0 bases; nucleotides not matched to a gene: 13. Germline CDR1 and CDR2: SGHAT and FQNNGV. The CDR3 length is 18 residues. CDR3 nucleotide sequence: TGTGCCAGCAGCGAGGGACAGCCAATAAGTCTAGCCAAAAACATTCAGTACTTC. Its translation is CASSEGQPISLAKNIQYF.

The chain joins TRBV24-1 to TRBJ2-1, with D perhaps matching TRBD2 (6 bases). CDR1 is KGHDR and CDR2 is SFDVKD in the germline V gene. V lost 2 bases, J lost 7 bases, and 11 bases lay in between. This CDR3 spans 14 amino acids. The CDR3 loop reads CATSDWAGYNEQFF. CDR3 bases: TGTGCCACCAGTGATTGGGCGGGGTATAATGAGCAGTTCTTC.

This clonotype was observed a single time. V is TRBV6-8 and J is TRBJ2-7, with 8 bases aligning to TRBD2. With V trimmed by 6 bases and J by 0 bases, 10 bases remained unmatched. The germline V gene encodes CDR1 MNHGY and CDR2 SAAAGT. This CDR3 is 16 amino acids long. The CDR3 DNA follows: TGTGCCAGCAGAGGAATGATAGCGGGGAGCTCCTACGAGCAGTACTTC. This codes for CASRGMIAGSSYEQYF.

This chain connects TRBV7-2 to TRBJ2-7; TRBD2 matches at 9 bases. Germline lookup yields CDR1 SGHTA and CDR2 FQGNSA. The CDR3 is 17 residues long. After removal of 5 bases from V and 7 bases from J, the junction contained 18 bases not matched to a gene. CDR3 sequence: CASSRGLAGLTPGEQYF. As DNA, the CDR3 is TGTGCCAGCAGCAGAGGTCTAGCGGGACTAACCCCGGGAGAGCAGTACTTC.

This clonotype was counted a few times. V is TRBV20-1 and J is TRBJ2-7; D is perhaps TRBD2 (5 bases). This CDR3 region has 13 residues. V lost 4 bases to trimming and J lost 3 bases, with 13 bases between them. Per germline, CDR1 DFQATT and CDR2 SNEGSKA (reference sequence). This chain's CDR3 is CSATPSTVYEQYF. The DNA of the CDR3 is TGCAGTGCTACACCTAGCACTGTCTACGAGCAGTACTTC.

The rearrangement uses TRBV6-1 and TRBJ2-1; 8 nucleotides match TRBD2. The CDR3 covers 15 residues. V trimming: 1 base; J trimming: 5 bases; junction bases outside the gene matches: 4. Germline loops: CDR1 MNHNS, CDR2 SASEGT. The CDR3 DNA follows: TGTGCCAGCAGTGAAGGGTTAGCGGGAAACAATGAGCAGTTCTTC. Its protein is CASSEGLAGNNEQFF.

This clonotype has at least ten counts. Written as DNA, the CDR3 is TGTGCCAGCAGCCCCTTCGTGGGGGTTACAGAAAACACCGGGGAGCTGTTTTTT. Translated, it gives CASSPFVGVTENTGELFF. The chain uses TRBV7-6 and TRBJ2-2, with D perhaps TRBD1 or TRBD2 (5 bases each). The V end was cut by 5 bases, the J end by 2 bases, with 21 bases between. Germline loops: CDR1 SGHVS, CDR2 FNYEAQ. This CDR3 contains 18 residues.

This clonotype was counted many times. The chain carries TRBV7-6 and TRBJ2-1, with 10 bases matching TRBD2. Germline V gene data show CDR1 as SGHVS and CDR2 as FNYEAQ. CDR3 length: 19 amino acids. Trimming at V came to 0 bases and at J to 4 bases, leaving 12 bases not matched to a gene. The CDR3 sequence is CASSLALRASGGPYNEQFF. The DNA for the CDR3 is TGTGCCAGCAGCTTAGCGCTTAGGGCTAGCGGGGGCCCATACAATGAGCAGTTCTTC.

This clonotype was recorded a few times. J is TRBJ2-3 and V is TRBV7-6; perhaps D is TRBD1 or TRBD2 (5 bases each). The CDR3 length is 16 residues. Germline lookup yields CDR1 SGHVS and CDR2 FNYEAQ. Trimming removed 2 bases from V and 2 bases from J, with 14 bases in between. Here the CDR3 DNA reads TGTGCCAGCAGCTTAAACCGGGGACCGACCACAGATACGCAGTATTTT. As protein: CASSLNRGPTTDTQYF.

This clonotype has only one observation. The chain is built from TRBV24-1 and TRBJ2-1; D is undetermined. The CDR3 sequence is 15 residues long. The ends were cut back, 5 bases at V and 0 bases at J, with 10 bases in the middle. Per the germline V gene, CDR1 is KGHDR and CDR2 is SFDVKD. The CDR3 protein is CATSGSPDSYNEQFF. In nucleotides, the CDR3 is TGTGCCACCAGTGGCTCGCCGGACTCCTACAATGAGCAGTTCTTC.

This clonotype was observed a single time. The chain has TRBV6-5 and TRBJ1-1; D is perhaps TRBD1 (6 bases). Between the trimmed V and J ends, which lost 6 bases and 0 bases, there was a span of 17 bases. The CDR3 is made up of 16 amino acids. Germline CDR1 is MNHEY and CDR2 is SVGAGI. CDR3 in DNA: TGTGCCAGCAGACATGTGGCAGGGGTGGTGAACACTGAAGCTTTCTTT. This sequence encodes CASRHVAGVVNTEAFF.

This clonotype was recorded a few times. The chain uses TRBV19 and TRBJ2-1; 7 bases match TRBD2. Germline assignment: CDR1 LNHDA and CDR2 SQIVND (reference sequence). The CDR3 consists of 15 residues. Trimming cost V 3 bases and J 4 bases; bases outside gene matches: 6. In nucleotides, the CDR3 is TGTGCCAGTAGTATGATGGCTAGCGGATACAATGAGCAGTTCTTC. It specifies CASSMMASGYNEQFF.

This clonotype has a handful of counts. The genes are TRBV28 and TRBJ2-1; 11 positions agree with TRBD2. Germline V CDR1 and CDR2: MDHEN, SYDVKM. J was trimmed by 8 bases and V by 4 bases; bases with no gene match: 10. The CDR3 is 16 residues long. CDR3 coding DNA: TGTGCCAGCAGTTCCTCGACTAGCGGGAAAGTCGATGAGCAGTTCTTC. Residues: CASSSSTSGKVDEQFF.

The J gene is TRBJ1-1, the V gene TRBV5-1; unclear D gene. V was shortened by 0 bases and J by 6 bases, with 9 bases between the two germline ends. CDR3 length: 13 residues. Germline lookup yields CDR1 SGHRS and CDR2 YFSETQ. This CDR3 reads CASSLEGIAEAFF. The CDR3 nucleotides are TGCGCCAGCAGCTTGGAGGGAATAGCTGAAGCTTTCTTT.

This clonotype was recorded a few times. CDR3 amino acids: CASSSRRGGYTDTQYF. The CDR3 DNA is TGTGCCAGCAGCTCAAGGAGAGGCGGCTACACAGATACGCAGTATTTT. The rearrangement uses TRBV7-9 and TRBJ2-3; D call uncertain. V was clipped by 4 bases and J by 2 bases, with 16 bases between them. Per the germline V gene, CDR1 is SEHNR and CDR2 is FQNEAQ (reference sequence). The CDR3 is made up of 16 amino acids.

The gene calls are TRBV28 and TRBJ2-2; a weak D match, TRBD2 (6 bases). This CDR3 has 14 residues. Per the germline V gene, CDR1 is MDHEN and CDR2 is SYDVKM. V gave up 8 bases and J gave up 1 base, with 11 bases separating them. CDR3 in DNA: TGTGCCAGCCGCGGGGCAATGAACACCGGGGAGCTGTTTTTT. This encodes CASRGAMNTGELFF.

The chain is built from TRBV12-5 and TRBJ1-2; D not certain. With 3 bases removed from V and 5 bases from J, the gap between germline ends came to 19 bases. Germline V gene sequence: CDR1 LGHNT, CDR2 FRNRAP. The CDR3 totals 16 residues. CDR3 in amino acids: CASGFLRADRLYGYTF. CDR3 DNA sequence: TGTGCTAGTGGTTTTCTAAGGGCCGACCGACTATATGGCTACACCTTC.

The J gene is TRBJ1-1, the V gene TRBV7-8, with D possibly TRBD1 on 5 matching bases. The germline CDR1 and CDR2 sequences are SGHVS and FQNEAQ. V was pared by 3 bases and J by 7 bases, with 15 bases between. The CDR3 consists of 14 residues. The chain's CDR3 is CASSFRGAGIEAFF. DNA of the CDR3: TGTGCCAGCAGCTTTCGTGGGGCCGGGATTGAAGCTTTCTTT.

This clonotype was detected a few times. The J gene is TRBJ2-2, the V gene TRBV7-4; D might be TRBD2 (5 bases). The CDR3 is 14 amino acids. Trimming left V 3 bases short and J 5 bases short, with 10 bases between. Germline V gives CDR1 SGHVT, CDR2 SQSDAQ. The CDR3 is CASSFYGETGELFF. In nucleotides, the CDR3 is TGTGCCAGCAGCTTCTACGGGGAAACCGGGGAGCTGTTTTTT.

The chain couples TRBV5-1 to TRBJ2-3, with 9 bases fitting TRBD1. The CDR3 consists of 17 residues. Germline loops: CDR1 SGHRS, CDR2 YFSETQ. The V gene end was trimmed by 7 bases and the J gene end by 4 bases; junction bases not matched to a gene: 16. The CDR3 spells CASGKLGQGSTADTQYF. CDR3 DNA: TGCGCCAGCGGAAAACTGGGACAGGGATCAACAGCAGATACGCAGTATTTT.

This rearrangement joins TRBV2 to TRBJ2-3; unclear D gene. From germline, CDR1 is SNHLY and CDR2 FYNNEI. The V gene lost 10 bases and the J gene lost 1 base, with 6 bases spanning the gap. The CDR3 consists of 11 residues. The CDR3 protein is CAIGRTDTQYF. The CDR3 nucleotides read TGTGCCATCGGCCGCACAGATACGCAGTATTTT. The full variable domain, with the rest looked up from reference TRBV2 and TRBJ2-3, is EPEVTQTPSHQVTQMGQEVILRCVPISNHLYFYWYRQILGQKVEFLVSFYNNEISEKSEIFDDQFSVERPDGSNFTLKIRSTKLEDSAMYFCAIGRTDTQYFGPGTRLTVL.